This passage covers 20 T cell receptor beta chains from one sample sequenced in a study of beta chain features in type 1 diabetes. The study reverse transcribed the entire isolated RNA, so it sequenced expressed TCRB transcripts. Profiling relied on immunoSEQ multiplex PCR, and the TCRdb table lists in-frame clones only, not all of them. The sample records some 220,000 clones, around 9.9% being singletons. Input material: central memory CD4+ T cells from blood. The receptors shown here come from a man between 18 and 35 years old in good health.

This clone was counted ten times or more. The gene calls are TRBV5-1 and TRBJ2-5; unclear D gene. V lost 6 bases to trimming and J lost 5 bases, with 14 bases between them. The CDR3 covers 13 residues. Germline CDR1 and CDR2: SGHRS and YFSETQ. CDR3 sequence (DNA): TGCGCCAGCACGCAACCGGGCCGGGAGACCCAGTACTTC. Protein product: CASTQPGRETQYF.

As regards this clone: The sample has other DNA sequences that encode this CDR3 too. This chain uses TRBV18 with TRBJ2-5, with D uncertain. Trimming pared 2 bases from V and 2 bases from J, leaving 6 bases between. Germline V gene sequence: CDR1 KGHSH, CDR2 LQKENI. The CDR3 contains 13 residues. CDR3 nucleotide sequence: TGTGCCAGCTCACCAGGGTTACAAGAGACCCAGTACTTC. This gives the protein CASSPGLQETQYF.

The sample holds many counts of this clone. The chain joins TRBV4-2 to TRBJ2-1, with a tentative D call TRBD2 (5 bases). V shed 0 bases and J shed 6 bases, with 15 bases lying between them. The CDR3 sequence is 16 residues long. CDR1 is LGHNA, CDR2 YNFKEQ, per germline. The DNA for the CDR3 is TGTGCCAGCAGCCAAGATAGATACGGGGAGCTCAATGAGCAGTTCTTC. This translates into CASSQDRYGELNEQFF.

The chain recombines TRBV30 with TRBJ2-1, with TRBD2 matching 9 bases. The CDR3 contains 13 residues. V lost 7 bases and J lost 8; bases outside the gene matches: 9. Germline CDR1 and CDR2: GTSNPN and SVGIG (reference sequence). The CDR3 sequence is CAFFSGRGDEQFF. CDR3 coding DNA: TGTGCCTTTTTTAGCGGGAGAGGGGATGAGCAGTTCTTC.

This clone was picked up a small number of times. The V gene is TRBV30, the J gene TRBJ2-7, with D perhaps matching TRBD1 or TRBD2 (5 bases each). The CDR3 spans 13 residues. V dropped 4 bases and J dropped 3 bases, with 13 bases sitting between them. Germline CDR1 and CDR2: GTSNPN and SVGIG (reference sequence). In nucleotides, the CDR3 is TGTGCCTGGAATATCGGGACGGGCTACGAGCAGTACTTC. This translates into CAWNIGTGYEQYF.

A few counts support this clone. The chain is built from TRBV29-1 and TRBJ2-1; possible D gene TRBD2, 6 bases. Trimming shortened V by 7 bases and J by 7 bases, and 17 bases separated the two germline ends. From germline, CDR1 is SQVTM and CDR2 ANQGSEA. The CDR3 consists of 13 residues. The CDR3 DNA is TGCAGCGCCCCGGGACCGGGGAGGAATGAGCAGTTCTTC. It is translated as CSAPGPGRNEQFF.

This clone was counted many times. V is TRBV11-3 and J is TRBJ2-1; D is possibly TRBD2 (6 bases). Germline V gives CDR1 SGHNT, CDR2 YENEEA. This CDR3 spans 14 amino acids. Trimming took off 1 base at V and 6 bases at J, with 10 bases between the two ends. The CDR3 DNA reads TGTGCCAGCAGCTTAGGGGGGGATACCAATGAGCAGTTCTTC. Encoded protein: CASSLGGDTNEQFF.

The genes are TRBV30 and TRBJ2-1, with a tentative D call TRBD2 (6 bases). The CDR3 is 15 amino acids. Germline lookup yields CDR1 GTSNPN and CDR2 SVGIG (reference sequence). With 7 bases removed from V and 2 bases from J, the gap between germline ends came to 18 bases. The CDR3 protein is CALSGGSRAYNEQFF. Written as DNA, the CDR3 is TGTGCCTTGTCCGGAGGGAGCCGGGCCTACAATGAGCAGTTCTTC.

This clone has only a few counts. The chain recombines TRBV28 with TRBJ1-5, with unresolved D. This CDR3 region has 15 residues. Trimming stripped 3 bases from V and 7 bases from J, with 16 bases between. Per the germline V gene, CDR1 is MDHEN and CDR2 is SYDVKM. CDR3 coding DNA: TGTGCCAGCAGTTTGACTCCAGGAGGATGGCAGCCCCAGCATTTT. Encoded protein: CASSLTPGGWQPQHF.

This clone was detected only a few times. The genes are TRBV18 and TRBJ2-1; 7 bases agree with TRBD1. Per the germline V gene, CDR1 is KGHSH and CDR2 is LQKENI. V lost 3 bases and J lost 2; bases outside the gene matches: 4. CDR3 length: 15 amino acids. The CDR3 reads CASSPDRIPYNEQFF. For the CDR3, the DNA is TGTGCCAGCTCACCGGACAGGATCCCCTACAATGAGCAGTTCTTC.

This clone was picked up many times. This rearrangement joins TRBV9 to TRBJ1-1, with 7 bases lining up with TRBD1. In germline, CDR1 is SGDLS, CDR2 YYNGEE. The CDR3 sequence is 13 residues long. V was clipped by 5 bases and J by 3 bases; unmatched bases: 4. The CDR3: CASSFTGDTEAFF. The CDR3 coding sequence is TGTGCCAGCAGTTTTACAGGGGACACTGAAGCTTTCTTT.

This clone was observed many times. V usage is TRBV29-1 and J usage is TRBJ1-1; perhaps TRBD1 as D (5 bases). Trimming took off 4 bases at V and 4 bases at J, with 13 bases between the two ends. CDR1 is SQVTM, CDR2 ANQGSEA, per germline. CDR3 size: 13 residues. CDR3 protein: CSVGDAERTEAFF. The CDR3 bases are TGCAGCGTTGGGGACGCCGAGCGCACTGAAGCTTTCTTT.

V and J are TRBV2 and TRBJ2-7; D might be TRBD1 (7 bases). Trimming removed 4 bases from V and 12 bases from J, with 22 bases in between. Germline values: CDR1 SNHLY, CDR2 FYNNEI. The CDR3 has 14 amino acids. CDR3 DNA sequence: TGTGCCAGCAGTGTAGCGGAAGGACAGGTGTCGTTGTACTTC. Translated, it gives CASSVAEGQVSLYF.

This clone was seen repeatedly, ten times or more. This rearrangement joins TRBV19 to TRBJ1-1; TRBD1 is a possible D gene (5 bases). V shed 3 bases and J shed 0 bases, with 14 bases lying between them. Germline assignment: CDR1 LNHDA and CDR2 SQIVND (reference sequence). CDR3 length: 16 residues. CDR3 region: CASSIWRGVMNTEAFF. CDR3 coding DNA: TGTGCCAGTAGTATCTGGAGGGGCGTAATGAACACTGAAGCTTTCTTT.

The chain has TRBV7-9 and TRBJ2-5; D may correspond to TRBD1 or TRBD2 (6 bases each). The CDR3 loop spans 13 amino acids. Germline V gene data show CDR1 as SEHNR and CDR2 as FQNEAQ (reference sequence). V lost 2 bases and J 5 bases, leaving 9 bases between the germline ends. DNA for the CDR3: TGTGCCAGCAGCTTATTCGGGGGCGAGACCCAGTACTTC. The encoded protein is CASSLFGGETQYF. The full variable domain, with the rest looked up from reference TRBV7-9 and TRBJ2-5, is DTGVSQNPRHKITKRGQNVTFRCDPISEHNRLYWYRQTLGQGPEFLTYFQNEAQLEKSRLLSDRFSAERPKGSFSTLEIQRTEQGDSAMYLCASSLFGGETQYFGPGTRLLVL.

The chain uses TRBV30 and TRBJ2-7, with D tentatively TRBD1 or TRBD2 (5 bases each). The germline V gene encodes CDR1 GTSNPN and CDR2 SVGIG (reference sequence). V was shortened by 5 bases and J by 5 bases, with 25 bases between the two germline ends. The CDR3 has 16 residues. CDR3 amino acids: CAWARGGGRLGNEQYF. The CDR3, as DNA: TGTGCCTGGGCCCGGGGTGGGGGTAGACTCGGGAACGAGCAGTACTTC.

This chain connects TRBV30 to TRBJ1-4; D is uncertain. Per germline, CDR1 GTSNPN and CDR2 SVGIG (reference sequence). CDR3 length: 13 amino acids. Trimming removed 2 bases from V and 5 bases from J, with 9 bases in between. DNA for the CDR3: TGTGCCTGGAGTTTGCAGACGAATGAAAAACTGTTTTTT. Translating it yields CAWSLQTNEKLFF.

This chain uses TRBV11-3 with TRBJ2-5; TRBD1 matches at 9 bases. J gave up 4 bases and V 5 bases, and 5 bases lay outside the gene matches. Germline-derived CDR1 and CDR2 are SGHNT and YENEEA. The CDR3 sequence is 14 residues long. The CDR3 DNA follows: TGTGCCAGCAGCCAAAACAGGGGGCGAGAGACCCAGTACTTC. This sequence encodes CASSQNRGRETQYF.

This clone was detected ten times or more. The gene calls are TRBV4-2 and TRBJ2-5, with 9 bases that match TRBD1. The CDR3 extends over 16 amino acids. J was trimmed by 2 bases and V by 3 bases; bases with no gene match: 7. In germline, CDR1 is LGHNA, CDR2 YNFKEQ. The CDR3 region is CASSQGRQGGQETQYF. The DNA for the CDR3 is TGTGCCAGCAGCCAGGGCCGACAGGGGGGACAAGAGACCCAGTACTTC.

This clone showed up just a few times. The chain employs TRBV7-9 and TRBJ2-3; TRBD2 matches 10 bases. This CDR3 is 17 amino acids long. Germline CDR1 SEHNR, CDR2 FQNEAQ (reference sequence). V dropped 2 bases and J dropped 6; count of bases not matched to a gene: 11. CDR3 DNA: TGTGCCAGCAGCTTAAGTGATTTAGCGGGAGGCAGGGATACGCAGTATTTT. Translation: CASSLSDLAGGRDTQYF.